This TCR beta chain was captured by sequencing in a study of cytomegalovirus exposure and HLA in healthy donors. The CDR3 is 15 residues long. Trimming removed 6 bases from V and 1 base from J; junction bases left unmatched: 7. Germline V gene sequence: CDR1 SNHLY, CDR2 FYNNEI. It was with 60 Vbeta and 13 Jbeta primers that the PCR ran. The repertoire was sequenced with immunoSEQ multiplex PCR; TCRdb's copy has only in-frame clones and lacks some. The specimen's table records tens of thousands of clones. Input material: PBMCs. This TCR derives from a man aged 50-59 years in good health and CMV-seropositive. The V gene is TRBV2, the J gene TRBJ1-1; 8 bases are a match to TRBD1. CDR3 sequence reads: CASRGTGGQNTEAFF. The CDR3 DNA follows: TGTGCCAGCAGGGGTACAGGGGGTCAGAACACTGAAGCTTTCTTT.